Listed below are T cell receptor beta chains from one sample, sequenced in a study of T cell responses to AZD1222 COVID-19 vaccine. Libraries were prepared by immunoSEQ multiplex PCR; TCRdb keeps only in-frame clonotypes and omits some of them. In the table there are about 130,000 clones, roughly 90% of which are singletons. This material consisted of peripheral blood, taken 28 days after the second AZD1222 dose. These receptors all come from an adult who received the AZD1222 COVID-19 vaccine. CDR3s include the opening cysteine and the closing phenylalanine or tryptophan. Each record gives: J gene, D gene, clone size, V gene, CDR3 DNA, CDR3 protein. D genes are given only for firm matches. Rows give clone size only sometimes, using once, few, many, or a class for an expanded clone.

>TRBJ2-3|TRBD2|.|TRBV5-6
TGTGCCAGCAGCTTTCCTGGCGCAGGGAGGGTGGGAGATACGCAGTATTTT
CASSFPGAGRVGDTQYF
>TRBJ1-4|.|.|TRBV28
TGTGCCAGCAGCCGATCGCTTACAGGGAGGAGCGGTGAAAAACTGTTTTTT
CASSRSLTGRSGEKLFF
>TRBJ2-7|TRBD2|.|TRBV9
TGTGCCAGCAGCGCGCTAGCGGGAGGGCCCTTCTCCTACGAGCAGTACTTC
CASSALAGGPFSYEQYF
>TRBJ1-3|.|.|TRBV7-9
TGTGCCAGCAGCTCCGGCGGGACACGGGTGGGAAACACCATATATTTT
CASSSGGTRVGNTIYF
>TRBJ2-3|.|.|TRBV29-1
TGCAGCGTTGACGGAGGGGCAGATACGCAGTATTTT
CSVDGGADTQYF
>TRBJ1-5|TRBD1|.|TRBV2
TGTGCCAGCAGGGATGGACAGGGTCGTGATCAGCCCCAGCATTTT
CASRDGQGRDQPQHF
>TRBJ2-7|.|.|TRBV19
TGTGCCAGTAGTATAGGGGGACTGGGATTCACCTACGAGCAGTACTTC
CASSIGGLGFTYEQYF
>TRBJ2-7|TRBD1|.|TRBV19
TGTGCCAGTAGTACCCATGGACAGGGAGATTCGGGGGAGCAGTACTTC
CASSTHGQGDSGEQYF
>TRBJ2-5|.|.|TRBV5-1
TGCGCCAGCAGCTTGGACAGGTTGTTAAAGCAGACCCAGTACTTC
CASSLDRLLKQTQYF
>TRBJ2-5|TRBD1|few|TRBV10-3
TGTGCCATCAGACAAGAGACAGGGGAAGAGACCCAGTACTTC
CAIRQETGEETQYF
>TRBJ1-6|.|.|TRBV20-1
TGCAGTGCTAGTCAGCCAAATTCACCCCTCCACTTT
CSASQPNSPLHF
>TRBJ1-2|.|.|TRBV7-9
TGTGCCAGCAGCCCAGGGAGGAGTGGCTACACCTTC
CASSPGRSGYTF
>TRBJ1-3|.|.|TRBV7-9
TGTGCCAGCAGCTCCAGGGGTCCTGGAAACACCATATATTTT
CASSSRGPGNTIYF